Listed below are T cell receptor beta chains from one sample, sequenced in a study of response to subunit inactivated influenza vaccine. One entry per CDR3 protein, called by TCRdb with MiXCR from the RT-PCR reads. Among 530,000 or so distinct CDR3 sequences listed, 25% were seen once. Specimen: CD4+ T cells sorted from PBMCs, collected less than 6 days after vaccination. Source of these receptors: a man aged 50 to 59 who received an inactivated influenza vaccine. Each CDR3 is given with its conserved first and last residue. The D gene is left open where the match is weak. Only part of the rows carry a size: once, few, many, or a class if the clone is expanded.

d_call: NA; v_call: TRBV6-1; clone_size: few; j_call: TRBJ1-1; cdr3_nt: TGTGCCAGCAGGTCGACGGACCGGAGGACTGAAGCTTTCTTT; cdr3_aa: CASRSTDRRTEAFF
d_call: NA; v_call: TRBV6-2/TRBV6-3; clone_size: NA; j_call: TRBJ1-5; cdr3_nt: TGTGCCAGCAGTTACCCGGACGGGAAGTACAGGAATCAGCCCCAGCATTTT; cdr3_aa: CASSYPDGKYRNQPQHF
d_call: TRBD1; v_call: TRBV7-9; clone_size: NA; j_call: TRBJ1-3; cdr3_nt: TGTGCCAGCAGCCATCGGGACAGGAGCTCTGGAAACACCATATATTTT; cdr3_aa: CASSHRDRSSGNTIYF
d_call: TRBD1; v_call: TRBV24-1; clone_size: NA; j_call: TRBJ2-3; cdr3_nt: TGTGCCACCAGTGATCCCGGGACAGTCAATACGCAGTATTTT; cdr3_aa: CATSDPGTVNTQYF
d_call: TRBD2; v_call: TRBV7-2; clone_size: few; j_call: TRBJ2-1; cdr3_nt: TGTGCCAGCAGCTTAGCGGGGGGGTTCAATGAGCAGTTCTTC; cdr3_aa: CASSLAGGFNEQFF
d_call: NA; v_call: TRBV30; clone_size: NA; j_call: TRBJ1-2; cdr3_nt: TGTGCCTGGAGCGGAGGGTACTATGGCTACACCTTC; cdr3_aa: CAWSGGYYGYTF
d_call: TRBD2; v_call: TRBV15; clone_size: few; j_call: TRBJ2-7; cdr3_nt: TGTGCCACCAGCAGAGCCCTAGCGGGACTTGGCGAGCAGTACTTC; cdr3_aa: CATSRALAGLGEQYF
d_call: TRBD1; v_call: TRBV5-1; clone_size: few; j_call: TRBJ2-3; cdr3_nt: TGCGCCAGCAGCGGAGGGGACAGGGGGAACACAGATACGCAGTATTTT; cdr3_aa: CASSGGDRGNTDTQYF
d_call: NA; v_call: TRBV12-3/TRBV12-4; clone_size: many; j_call: TRBJ2-7; cdr3_nt: TGTGCCAGCAGTCTCCCTAGCGTCAGCTCCTACGAGCAGTACTTC; cdr3_aa: CASSLPSVSSYEQYF
d_call: NA; v_call: TRBV6-2/TRBV6-3; clone_size: NA; j_call: TRBJ2-7; cdr3_nt: TGTGCCAGCAGTTACGGGCTAAACTACGAGCAGTACTTC; cdr3_aa: CASSYGLNYEQYF
d_call: TRBD1; v_call: TRBV4-1; clone_size: few; j_call: TRBJ2-4; cdr3_nt: TGCGCCAGCAGCCAAGGTGGACAGGCCGGTGCCAAAAACATTCAGTACTTC; cdr3_aa: CASSQGGQAGAKNIQYF
d_call: NA; v_call: TRBV20-1; clone_size: NA; j_call: TRBJ2-5; cdr3_nt: TGCAGTGGCCTCCCAACAGGGCAAGAGACCCAGTACTTC; cdr3_aa: CSGLPTGQETQYF
d_call: TRBD2; v_call: TRBV20-1; clone_size: many; j_call: TRBJ2-3; cdr3_nt: TGCAGTGCTAGTCCGCTAGCGGATAGGGCCCTCACAGATACGCAGTATTTT; cdr3_aa: CSASPLADRALTDTQYF
d_call: TRBD2; v_call: TRBV6-2/TRBV6-3; clone_size: few; j_call: TRBJ2-1; cdr3_nt: TGTGCCAGCAGCCTAGCGGCCCCCTACAATGAGCAGTTCTTC; cdr3_aa: CASSLAAPYNEQFF
d_call: NA; v_call: TRBV4-2; clone_size: many; j_call: TRBJ1-3; cdr3_nt: TGTGCCAGCAGCCAAGCACAGCCAACTGGAAACACCATATATTTT; cdr3_aa: CASSQAQPTGNTIYF
d_call: TRBD2; v_call: TRBV12-3/TRBV12-4; clone_size: NA; j_call: TRBJ2-2; cdr3_nt: TGTGCCAGCAGAGGCGTCCTAGCGGGGAACACCGGGGAGCTGTTTTTT; cdr3_aa: CASRGVLAGNTGELFF
d_call: TRBD1; v_call: TRBV4-2; clone_size: few; j_call: TRBJ1-6; cdr3_nt: TGTGCCAGCAGCCAACACCGGGACAGGTCTCGCTCCTATAATTCACCCCTCCACTTT; cdr3_aa: CASSQHRDRSRSYNSPLHF
d_call: TRBD2; v_call: TRBV15; clone_size: few; j_call: TRBJ2-5; cdr3_nt: TGTGCCACCAGAGCCGGACTAGCGGGGTACCAAGAGACCCAGTACTTC; cdr3_aa: CATRAGLAGYQETQYF
d_call: TRBD2; v_call: TRBV4-1; clone_size: NA; j_call: TRBJ2-7; cdr3_nt: TGCGCCAGCAGCCATCCCTTGAGGAGGGGACTAGCGGGGGAGAGCGAGCAGTACTTC; cdr3_aa: CASSHPLRRGLAGESEQYF
d_call: TRBD1; v_call: TRBV12-3/TRBV12-4; clone_size: NA; j_call: TRBJ2-3; cdr3_nt: TGTGCCAGCAGCCGGACAGGGGGGCCGAATACGCAGTATTTT; cdr3_aa: CASSRTGGPNTQYF
d_call: NA; v_call: TRBV7-9; clone_size: NA; j_call: TRBJ2-1; cdr3_nt: TGTGCCAGCAGCTTAGTTCGGGAACATGAGCAGTTCTTC; cdr3_aa: CASSLVREHEQFF
d_call: NA; v_call: TRBV2; clone_size: NA; j_call: TRBJ2-5; cdr3_nt: TGTGCCAGCAGTGAAAGGCCGGAGACCCAGTACTTC; cdr3_aa: CASSERPETQYF
d_call: NA; v_call: TRBV29-1; clone_size: few; j_call: TRBJ1-4; cdr3_nt: TGCAGCGTTGTGATCATTGTGGGGGAAAAACTGTTTTTT; cdr3_aa: CSVVIIVGEKLFF
d_call: NA; v_call: TRBV5-1; clone_size: few; j_call: TRBJ2-7; cdr3_nt: TGCGCCAGCAGCCCCAGCACGGCGGCCTACGAGCAGTACTTC; cdr3_aa: CASSPSTAAYEQYF
d_call: NA; v_call: TRBV3-1; clone_size: few; j_call: TRBJ1-2; cdr3_nt: TGTGCCAGCAGCCTCTCAGCGTGGGGCGGCTATGGCTACACCTTC; cdr3_aa: CASSLSAWGGYGYTF
d_call: TRBD2; v_call: TRBV5-6; clone_size: NA; j_call: TRBJ2-1; cdr3_nt: TGTGCCAGCAGCTTCGGCGGGAGGGACTACAATGAGCAGTTCTTC; cdr3_aa: CASSFGGRDYNEQFF
d_call: NA; v_call: TRBV24-1; clone_size: NA; j_call: TRBJ2-1; cdr3_nt: TGTGCCACTGGGGTTAGGGGGAGCTCCTACAATGAGCAGTTCTTC; cdr3_aa: CATGVRGSSYNEQFF
d_call: NA; v_call: TRBV7-2; clone_size: many; j_call: TRBJ1-2; cdr3_nt: TGTGCCAGCAGTTTGGGCCGGTATAACTATGGCTACACCTTC; cdr3_aa: CASSLGRYNYGYTF
d_call: NA; v_call: TRBV28; clone_size: few; j_call: TRBJ1-5; cdr3_nt: TGTGCCAGCACCTCTGGACGTGGTTTTGGCAATCAGCCCCAGCATTTT; cdr3_aa: CASTSGRGFGNQPQHF
d_call: TRBD2; v_call: TRBV19; clone_size: NA; j_call: TRBJ2-1; cdr3_nt: TGTGCCAGTAAAGCGGGGGAATACAATGAGCAGTTCTTC; cdr3_aa: CASKAGEYNEQFF
d_call: NA; v_call: TRBV20-1; clone_size: NA; j_call: TRBJ1-2; cdr3_nt: TGCAGTGCTTCGCATGGCTACACCTTC; cdr3_aa: CSASHGYTF
d_call: TRBD2; v_call: TRBV20-1; clone_size: many; j_call: TRBJ2-1; cdr3_nt: TGCAGTGCTAGTCCCCGCCGTAGACTAGCGGGAGTCCACAATGAGCAGTTCTTC; cdr3_aa: CSASPRRRLAGVHNEQFF
d_call: NA; v_call: TRBV12-3/TRBV12-4; clone_size: NA; j_call: TRBJ1-6; cdr3_nt: TGTGCCAGCAGTTTTAGGGTGGGATCACCCCTCCACTTT; cdr3_aa: CASSFRVGSPLHF
d_call: NA; v_call: TRBV4-2; clone_size: NA; j_call: TRBJ1-1; cdr3_nt: TGTGCCAGCGGTCCTTGGGGCCCAAACACTGAAGCTTTCTTT; cdr3_aa: CASGPWGPNTEAFF
d_call: NA; v_call: TRBV6-2/TRBV6-3; clone_size: NA; j_call: TRBJ2-7; cdr3_nt: TGTGCCAGCAGTTACTCTGGGGTTAAGCAAGAGCAGTACTTC; cdr3_aa: CASSYSGVKQEQYF
d_call: NA; v_call: TRBV28; clone_size: NA; j_call: TRBJ2-7; cdr3_nt: TGTGCCAGCATGCAGGGGACCTACGAGCAGTACTTC; cdr3_aa: CASMQGTYEQYF
d_call: NA; v_call: TRBV12-3/TRBV12-4; clone_size: many; j_call: TRBJ1-2; cdr3_nt: TGTGCCAGCAGTCTCCAGGGCTATGGCTACACCTTC; cdr3_aa: CASSLQGYGYTF
d_call: NA; v_call: TRBV10-1; clone_size: NA; j_call: TRBJ1-2; cdr3_nt: TGCGCCAGCAGTGAGGCGGGTCGAAGCTATGGCTACACCTTC; cdr3_aa: CASSEAGRSYGYTF
d_call: NA; v_call: TRBV6-1; clone_size: NA; j_call: TRBJ1-5; cdr3_nt: TGTGCCAGCAGTGAAACCGGGGCAGGGAGGGAGCCCCAGCATTTT; cdr3_aa: CASSETGAGREPQHF
d_call: NA; v_call: TRBV6-5; clone_size: few; j_call: TRBJ2-5; cdr3_nt: TGTGCCAGCAGTTACTTACAGGGTTTAGGAGAGACCCAGTACTTC; cdr3_aa: CASSYLQGLGETQYF
d_call: NA; v_call: TRBV7-8; clone_size: few; j_call: TRBJ2-4; cdr3_nt: TGTGCCAGCAGCTTAGGGGAGCGTACAAACATTCAGTACTTC; cdr3_aa: CASSLGERTNIQYF
d_call: NA; v_call: TRBV12-3/TRBV12-4; clone_size: NA; j_call: TRBJ1-4; cdr3_nt: TGTGCCAGCAGTCCGGGTCCACAAGGGGGAAAACTGTTTTTT; cdr3_aa: CASSPGPQGGKLFF
d_call: NA; v_call: TRBV6-2/TRBV6-3; clone_size: NA; j_call: TRBJ2-2; cdr3_nt: TGTGCCAGCAGTCTCGATAGCGTAACCGGGGAGCTGTTTTTT; cdr3_aa: CASSLDSVTGELFF
d_call: TRBD2; v_call: TRBV20-1; clone_size: few; j_call: TRBJ2-5; cdr3_nt: TGCAGTGCTCCCCCACTAGCGCGCCAAGAGACCCAGTACTTC; cdr3_aa: CSAPPLARQETQYF
d_call: TRBD2; v_call: TRBV7-3; clone_size: few; j_call: TRBJ2-7; cdr3_nt: TGTGCCAGCAGCTTAAATAGCGGGACTGGCGAGCAGTACTTC; cdr3_aa: CASSLNSGTGEQYF
d_call: NA; v_call: TRBV5-5; clone_size: many; j_call: TRBJ2-2; cdr3_nt: TGTGCCAGCAGCCCAGGGACCGGAAGCAACGGGGAGCTGTTTTTT; cdr3_aa: CASSPGTGSNGELFF
d_call: TRBD2; v_call: TRBV20-1; clone_size: NA; j_call: TRBJ2-7; cdr3_nt: TGCAGTGCTCTGACGACTAGCGGGAGCCACGAGCAGTACTTC; cdr3_aa: CSALTTSGSHEQYF
d_call: NA; v_call: TRBV2; clone_size: NA; j_call: TRBJ1-2; cdr3_nt: TGTGCCAGCAGTGAAGAACAGATCTATGGCTACACCTTC; cdr3_aa: CASSEEQIYGYTF
d_call: NA; v_call: TRBV12-3/TRBV12-4; clone_size: NA; j_call: TRBJ1-2; cdr3_nt: TGTGCCAGCAGTCCCTACTATCAGGGTTATGGCTACACCTTC; cdr3_aa: CASSPYYQGYGYTF
d_call: TRBD2; v_call: TRBV5-4; clone_size: few; j_call: TRBJ2-1; cdr3_nt: TGTGCCAGCAGCTTGCAGGGACTAGCAACCCGTGGTCCTTACAATGAGCAGTTCTTC; cdr3_aa: CASSLQGLATRGPYNEQFF
d_call: NA; v_call: TRBV5-1; clone_size: few; j_call: TRBJ1-1; cdr3_nt: TGCGCCAGCAGCTTATCCCTCTCAGACACTGAAGCTTTCTTT; cdr3_aa: CASSLSLSDTEAFF
d_call: TRBD2; v_call: TRBV3-1; clone_size: few; j_call: TRBJ2-1; cdr3_nt: TGTGCCAGCAGCCAAGTAGGCGGGGGGTCTAATGAGCAGTTCTTC; cdr3_aa: CASSQVGGGSNEQFF
d_call: NA; v_call: TRBV10-3; clone_size: few; j_call: TRBJ2-3; cdr3_nt: TGTGCCATCAGTGAGTCGACAGCTAGCACAGATACGCAGTATTTT; cdr3_aa: CAISESTASTDTQYF
d_call: NA; v_call: TRBV28; clone_size: few; j_call: TRBJ1-4; cdr3_nt: TGTGCCAGCAGTTCCCCAGGGGAGGCTAATGAAAAACTGTTTTTT; cdr3_aa: CASSSPGEANEKLFF
d_call: TRBD2; v_call: TRBV4-3; clone_size: many; j_call: TRBJ2-3; cdr3_nt: TGCGCCAGCAGCCAAGATTTAGCGACTAGCGGGAGGACTAGCACAGATACGCAGTATTTT; cdr3_aa: CASSQDLATSGRTSTDTQYF
d_call: TRBD2; v_call: TRBV7-9; clone_size: NA; j_call: TRBJ2-1; cdr3_nt: TGTGCCAGCAGCCCACCGGGACTAGCACCGGACAATGAGCAGTTCTTC; cdr3_aa: CASSPPGLAPDNEQFF
d_call: TRBD2; v_call: TRBV12-3/TRBV12-4; clone_size: few; j_call: TRBJ2-2; cdr3_nt: TGTGCCAGCAGTTTCCGAATCGGGGGGACGGCCGGGGAGCTGTTTTTT; cdr3_aa: CASSFRIGGTAGELFF
d_call: TRBD1; v_call: TRBV9; clone_size: many; j_call: TRBJ1-2; cdr3_nt: TGTGCCAGCAGCGTAACGTGGGACAGCGCTATCGGCTACACCTTC; cdr3_aa: CASSVTWDSAIGYTF